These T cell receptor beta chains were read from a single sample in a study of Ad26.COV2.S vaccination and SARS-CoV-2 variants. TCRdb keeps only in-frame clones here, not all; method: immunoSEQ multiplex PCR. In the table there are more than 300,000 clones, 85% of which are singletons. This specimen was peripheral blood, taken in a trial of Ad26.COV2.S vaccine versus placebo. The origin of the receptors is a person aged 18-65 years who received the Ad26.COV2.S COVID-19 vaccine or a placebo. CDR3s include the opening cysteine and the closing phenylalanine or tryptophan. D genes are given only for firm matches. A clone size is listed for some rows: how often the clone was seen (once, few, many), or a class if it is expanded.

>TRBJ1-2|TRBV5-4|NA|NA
CASSPGMGYDGYTF
TGTGCCAGCAGTCCCGGGATGGGCTATGATGGCTACACCTTC
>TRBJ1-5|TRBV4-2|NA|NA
CASSQDKGQPQHF
TGTGCCAGCAGCCAAGACAAGGGTCAGCCCCAGCATTTT
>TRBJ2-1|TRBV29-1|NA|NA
CSVEGTVPQDEQFF
TGCAGCGTTGAAGGGACGGTTCCGCAGGATGAGCAGTTCTTC
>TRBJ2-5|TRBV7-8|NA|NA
CASSLMVDVTQYF
TGTGCCAGCAGCTTAATGGTGGATGTGACCCAGTACTTC
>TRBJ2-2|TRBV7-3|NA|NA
CASSPTAFYGELFF
TGTGCCAGCAGCCCGACAGCTTTTTACGGGGAGCTGTTTTTT
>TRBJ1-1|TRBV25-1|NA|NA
CASGSTEAFF
TGTGCCAGTGGAAGCACTGAAGCTTTCTTT
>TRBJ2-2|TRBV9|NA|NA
CASSVAAGEGTGELFF
TGTGCCAGCAGCGTAGCTGCAGGGGAGGGGACCGGGGAGCTGTTTTTT
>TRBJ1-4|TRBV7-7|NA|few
CASSYSGAADEKLFF
TGTGCTAGCAGCTATTCAGGGGCGGCGGATGAAAAACTGTTTTTT
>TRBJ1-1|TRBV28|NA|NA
CASSFNSRGAPNTEAFF
TGTGCCAGCAGTTTTAATTCGAGAGGGGCCCCGAACACTGAAGCTTTCTTT
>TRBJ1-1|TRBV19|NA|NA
CASSMRQNTEAFF
TGTGCCAGTAGTATGCGGCAGAACACTGAAGCTTTCTTT
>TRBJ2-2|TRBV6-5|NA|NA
CASSRRGDYTGELFF
TGTGCCAGCAGCAGACGAGGGGATTACACCGGGGAGCTGTTTTTT
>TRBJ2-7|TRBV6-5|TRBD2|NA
CASSPGGLAGYEQYF
TGTGCCAGCAGCCCCGGAGGACTAGCGGGGTACGAGCAGTACTTC
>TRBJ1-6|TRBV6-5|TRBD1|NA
CASTPTGGGSPLHF
TGTGCCAGCACCCCCACAGGGGGGGGATCACCCCTCCACTTT
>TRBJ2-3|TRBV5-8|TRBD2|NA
CASSLGLAPFSTQYF
TGTGCCAGCAGCTTAGGACTAGCACCCTTTTCGACGCAGTATTTT
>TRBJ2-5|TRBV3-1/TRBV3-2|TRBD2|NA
CASSQDRGRGGQETQYF
TGTGCCAGCAGCCAAGATCGGGGGAGGGGAGGCCAAGAGACCCAGTACTTC
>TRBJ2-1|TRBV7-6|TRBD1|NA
CASSRTRTGAAEQFF
TGTGCCAGCAGCCGAACCCGGACAGGGGCGGCCGAGCAGTTCTTC
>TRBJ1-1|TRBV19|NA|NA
CASSILNPGAEAFF
TGTGCCAGTAGTATCCTTAATCCGGGCGCTGAAGCTTTCTTT
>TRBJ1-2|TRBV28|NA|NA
CASRDVENYGYTF
TGTGCCAGCAGGGACGTCGAAAACTATGGCTACACCTTC
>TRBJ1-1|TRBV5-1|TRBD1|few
CASSMDRGITEAFF
TGCGCCAGCAGTATGGACAGGGGGATCACTGAAGCTTTCTTT
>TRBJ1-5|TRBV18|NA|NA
CASSLGSNQPQHF
TGTGCCAGCTCACTGGGTAGCAATCAGCCCCAGCATTTT
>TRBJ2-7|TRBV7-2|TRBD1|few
CASSRSTGGILYEQYF
TGTGCCAGCAGCCGTTCGACAGGGGGCATCTTGTACGAGCAGTACTTC
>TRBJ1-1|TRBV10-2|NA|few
CASSESGKTFF
TGCGCCAGCAGTGAGTCAGGGAAAACTTTCTTT
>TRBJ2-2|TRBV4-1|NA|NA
CASSHPPLGELFF
TGCGCCAGCAGCCACCCCCCCCTTGGGGAGCTGTTTTTT
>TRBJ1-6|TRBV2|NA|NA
CASSSGFRGNSPLHF
TGTGCCAGCAGCTCAGGGTTCCGGGGGAATTCACCCCTCCACTTT
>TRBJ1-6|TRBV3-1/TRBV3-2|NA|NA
CASSQEMDKNSPLHF
TGTGCCAGCAGCCAAGAGATGGACAAAAATTCACCCCTCCACTTT
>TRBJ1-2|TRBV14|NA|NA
CASSQVPSYGYTF
TGTGCCAGCAGCCAAGTCCCCTCCTATGGCTACACCTTC
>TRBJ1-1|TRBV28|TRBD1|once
CASRIGGTNTEAFF
TGTGCCAGCAGGATAGGGGGCACAAACACTGAAGCTTTCTTT
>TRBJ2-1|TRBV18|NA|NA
CASSGAFATNEQFF
TGTGCCAGCTCCGGGGCGTTCGCCACCAATGAGCAGTTCTTC
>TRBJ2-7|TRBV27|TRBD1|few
CASSSQDRDEQYF
TGTGCCAGCAGTTCCCAGGACAGGGACGAGCAGTACTTC
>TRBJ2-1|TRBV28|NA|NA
CASSPLTSTGYNEQFF
TGTGCCAGCAGTCCTCTGACATCGACGGGTTACAATGAGCAGTTCTTC
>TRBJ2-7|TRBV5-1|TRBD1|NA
CASSSTDRAYEQYF
TGCGCCAGCAGCTCAACCGACAGGGCCTACGAGCAGTACTTC
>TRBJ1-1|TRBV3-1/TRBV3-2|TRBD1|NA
CASSQERTGGWTEAFF
TGTGCCAGCAGCCAAGAAAGGACAGGGGGATGGACTGAAGCTTTCTTT
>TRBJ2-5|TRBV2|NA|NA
CARSGRPTETQYF
TGTGCCAGGTCGGGCAGGCCTACAGAGACCCAGTACTTC